This entry concerns a single TCR beta chain. Looked up from germline, CDR1 is MNHEY and CDR2 is SMNVEV (reference sequence). Trimming at V came to 5 bases and at J to 3 bases, leaving 1 base not matched to a gene. This CDR3 is built from 13 residues. These data are taken from a study of blood T cell repertoires in COVID-19. Overall study context: PBMCs, B-cell-depleted T cells, or T cells provided the cDNA or gDNA that made up the material.

In the authors' workflow: Nucleated cell number was recorded as an estimate derived from reference gene primer amplification. TCRdb keeps only in-frame clones here, not all; method: immunoSEQ multiplex PCR. V, J and clone size derive from that table, while D and trimming were established from the DNA sequence. The sample comprises around 400,000 clones, roughly 90% of which are singletons, and about 1.8% rests with the top ten. The sequence came from a woman between 25 and 40 years old who had recovered from COVID-19. The gene calls are TRBV27 and TRBJ2-7; 10 nucleotides match TRBD1. The sample taken for sequencing was PBMCs or T cells enriched from blood (not recorded which). This CDR3 is CASSRTGGYEQYF. In DNA form, the CDR3 reads TGTGCCAGCAGTCGGACAGGGGGCTACGAGCAGTACTTC.